Below are 30 T cell receptor beta chains sequenced from a single sample in a study of graft-versus-host responses after intestinal transplantation. No antigen has been assigned to these receptors. The data were produced by immunoSEQ multiplex PCR, yet TCRdb's version contains in-frame clones alone and is incomplete. The table records some 130,000 clones, about 92% of them present only once. The material sequenced was unstimulated CD4+ T cells sorted from spleen or lymph node cells, taken before intestinal transplant. The receptors stem from a human donor who received an intestinal transplant.

The rearrangement uses TRBV11-2 and TRBJ2-7; a possible D gene is TRBD2 (6 bases). Germline-derived CDR1 and CDR2 are SGHAT and FQNNGV. Trimming pared 5 bases from V and 3 bases from J, leaving 17 bases between. The CDR3 contains 15 residues. Here the CDR3 DNA reads TGTGCCAGCAGCCCCGGAGGGGCTCCTTACTACGAGCAGTACTTC. Translated, it gives CASSPGGAPYYEQYF.

V is TRBV29-1 and J is TRBJ1-1; D is possibly TRBD1 (5 bases). CDR1 SQVTM and CDR2 ANQGSEA come from the germline V gene. CDR3 length: 12 residues. Trimming cost V 3 bases and J 10 bases, with 15 bases left between them. CDR3 nucleotides: TGCAGCGTTGATGGGACGGGGTCAGCAGCTTTCTTT. Translating it yields CSVDGTGSAAFF.

This clone was seen a few times. The chain joins TRBV19 to TRBJ1-1; D ambiguous. V lost 6 bases and J 2 bases, leaving 13 bases between the germline ends. Per the germline V gene, CDR1 is LNHDA and CDR2 is SQIVND (reference sequence). The CDR3 length is 14 residues. The CDR3 here is CASSFATVNTEAFF. The CDR3 DNA reads TGTGCCAGTAGCTTCGCGACGGTTAACACTGAAGCTTTCTTT. The variable domain in full, completed from reference TRBV19 and TRBJ1-1, reads DGGITQSPKYLFRKEGQNVTLSCEQNLNHDAMYWYRQDPGQGLRLIYYSQIVNDFQKGDIAEGYSVSREKKESFPLTVTSAQKNPTAFYLCASSFATVNTEAFFGQGTRLTVV.

The chain combines TRBV5-6 with TRBJ2-7, with D unclear. The V and J ends lost 4 bases and 0 bases respectively, with 11 bases between them. From germline, CDR1 is SGHDT and CDR2 YYEEEE. The CDR3 is made up of 14 amino acids. The CDR3 here is CASSPDGSSYEQYF. In DNA form, the CDR3 reads TGTGCCAGCAGCCCAGACGGAAGCTCCTACGAGCAGTACTTC.

V gene TRBV6-6 combines with J gene TRBJ2-3; 12 bases are shared with TRBD2. The junction had 2 bases not matched to a gene; V was cut back by 8 bases and J by 2 bases. The CDR3 is 14 residues long. The V gene's germline CDR1 is MNHNY and CDR2 SVGAGI (reference sequence). The CDR3 DNA reads TGTGCCAGCGGACTAGCGGGGTCCACAGATACGCAGTATTTT. Its protein is CASGLAGSTDTQYF.

The gene calls are TRBV6-1 and TRBJ1-2; no reliable D call. The CDR3 runs 13 residues. Germline CDR1 and CDR2: MNHNS and SASEGT. The germline V and J ends were trimmed by 3 bases and 3 bases, with 8 bases remaining between them. As DNA, the CDR3 is TGTGCCAGCAGTGACGGCCTATACTATGGCTACACCTTC. Its translation is CASSDGLYYGYTF.

This chain connects TRBV5-1 to TRBJ2-7; 9 bases fit TRBD1. The V gene end was trimmed by 4 bases and the J gene end by 2 bases; junction bases not matched to a gene: 4. CDR1 and CDR2 (germline): SGHRS, YFSETQ. The CDR3 runs to 14 residues. CDR3 sequence reads: CASSRDRETYEQYF. The CDR3 DNA follows: TGCGCCAGCAGCAGGGACAGGGAGACCTACGAGCAGTACTTC. The whole variable domain, filled in from reference TRBV5-1 and TRBJ2-7, reads KAGVTQTPRYLIKTRGQQVTLSCSPISGHRSVSWYQQTPGQGLQFLFEYFSETQRNKGNFPGRFSGRQFSNSRSEMNVSTLELGDSALYLCASSRDRETYEQYFGPGTRLTVT.

The genes are TRBV18 and TRBJ2-7; D call uncertain. CDR1 is KGHSH and CDR2 is LQKENI in the germline V gene. This CDR3 spans 14 amino acids. V dropped 3 bases and J dropped 2 bases, with 11 bases sitting between them. The CDR3 loop reads CASSPTYGTYEQYF. In nucleotides, the CDR3 is TGTGCCAGCTCACCGACCTACGGAACCTACGAGCAGTACTTC.

The chain couples TRBV7-8 to TRBJ1-5, with 7 bases lining up with TRBD1. This CDR3 is 14 amino acids long. CDR1 is SGHVS and CDR2 is FQNEAQ in the germline V gene. Trimming removed 1 base from V and 5 bases from J; junction bases left unmatched: 2. CDR3 region: CASSLDRGDQPQHF. The DNA for the CDR3 is TGTGCCAGCAGCTTAGACAGGGGTGATCAGCCCCAGCATTTT.

CDR3 coding DNA: TGTGCCAGCAGTCCCGCGAACACCGGGGAGCTGTTTTTT. This encodes CASSPANTGELFF. The chain uses TRBV6-5 and TRBJ2-2; D gene unclear. The ends were cut back, 5 bases at V and 0 bases at J, with 4 bases in the middle. Germline V CDR1 and CDR2: MNHEY, SVGAGI. CDR3 size: 13 residues.

This chain joins TRBV18 and TRBJ1-1, with D hard to call. The germline V and J ends were trimmed by 0 bases and 3 bases, with 14 bases remaining between them. CDR1 is KGHSH, CDR2 LQKENI, per germline. CDR3 length: 16 amino acids. The CDR3 coding sequence is TGTGCCAGCTCACCACCAAACCGGGGATGGGACACTGAAGCTTTCTTT. This sequence encodes CASSPPNRGWDTEAFF.

This clone is a singleton in its sample. The chain employs TRBV6-5 and TRBJ1-2, with TRBD1 identical over 7 bases. The CDR3 totals 12 residues. Germline-derived CDR1 and CDR2 are MNHEY and SVGAGI. V shed 7 bases and J 2 bases; nucleotides not matched to a gene: 1. CDR3 nucleotides: TGTGCCAGCACGGACAGGAACTATGGCTACACCTTC. As protein: CASTDRNYGYTF.

This clone was detected a few times. The gene calls are TRBV19 and TRBJ2-6; D ambiguous. CDR3 length: 18 residues. The V and J ends lost 4 bases and 0 bases respectively, with 16 bases between them. Germline CDR1 and CDR2: LNHDA and SQIVND (reference sequence). The CDR3 DNA reads TGTGCCAGTAGTAAAAGGACGGATCCTTACTCTGGGGCCAACGTCCTGACTTTC. It translates to CASSKRTDPYSGANVLTF.

The chain employs TRBV7-9 and TRBJ1-4; perhaps TRBD1 as D (5 bases). Germline V gene sequence: CDR1 SEHNR, CDR2 FQNEAQ (reference sequence). The CDR3 length is 17 residues. The V gene lost 2 bases and the J gene lost 7 bases, with 20 bases spanning the gap. The CDR3 reads CASSLQSGGTSGEKLFF. The CDR3 DNA follows: TGTGCCAGCAGCTTACAGTCCGGGGGTACGTCGGGTGAAAAACTGTTTTTT.

The V call is TRBV7-2, the J call TRBJ2-7, with 12 bases lining up with TRBD2. CDR1 is SGHTA and CDR2 is FQGNSA in the germline V gene. With V trimmed by 5 bases and J by 7 bases, 9 bases remained unmatched. The CDR3 sequence is 15 residues long. The CDR3 loop reads CASSPWTSGAEEQYF. CDR3 nucleotide sequence: TGTGCCAGCAGCCCCTGGACTAGCGGGGCGGAGGAGCAGTACTTC.

About this clone itself: Other DNA sequences in this sample translate to the same CDR3. The chain recombines TRBV6-5 with TRBJ1-2; TRBD1 might be the D (5 bases). Trimming shortened V by 7 bases and J by 7 bases, and 10 bases separated the two germline ends. CDR3 length: 11 residues. In germline, CDR1 is MNHEY, CDR2 SVGAGI. Here the CDR3 DNA reads TGTGCCAGCACGTCTGGGGGTGGCTACACCTTC. Its translation: CASTSGGGYTF.

This chain joins TRBV6-1 and TRBJ1-2; D unclear. Germline assignment: CDR1 MNHNS and CDR2 SASEGT. The length of the CDR3 is 13 residues. Trimming removed 8 bases at V and 6 bases at J, with 16 bases between. CDR3 sequence reads: CASLGFSSNGYTF. The DNA of the CDR3 is TGTGCCAGCCTAGGGTTTTCGAGCAATGGCTACACCTTC.

This clone was seen only a few times. The chain couples TRBV4-1 to TRBJ1-2, with D uncertain. The germline V gene encodes CDR1 MGHRA and CDR2 YSYEKL. V gave up 0 bases and J gave up 8 bases, with 7 bases separating them. The CDR3 extends over 12 amino acids. CDR3 in amino acids: CASSQDLGGYTF. The CDR3 DNA reads TGCGCCAGCAGCCAAGATCTGGGGGGCTACACCTTC.

This sequence joins TRBV10-3 and TRBJ2-7; TRBD2 matches 8 bases. Germline trimming cut 9 bases from V and 3 bases from J; bases unmatched to any gene: 7. Germline V gene lookup returns CDR1 ENHRY and CDR2 SYGVKD. The CDR3 contains 13 residues. The CDR3 spells CAIAQAGDYEQYF. The CDR3 DNA follows: TGTGCCATAGCACAAGCGGGGGACTACGAGCAGTACTTC.

V gene TRBV4-1 combines with J gene TRBJ2-5; D remains unclear. Between the trimmed V and J ends, which lost 1 base and 4 bases, there was a span of 16 bases. Germline loops: CDR1 MGHRA, CDR2 YSYEKL. The length of the CDR3 is 16 residues. The CDR3 region has the DNA TGCGCCAGCAGCCAAGGGAACAACCCTCCCTCAGAGACCCAGTACTTC. Amino acid sequence: CASSQGNNPPSETQYF.

The chain employs TRBV9 and TRBJ1-1, with TRBD1 as a possible D gene (6 bases). The CDR3 runs 14 residues. The germline CDR1 and CDR2 sequences are SGDLS and YYNGEE. V was trimmed by 4 bases and J by 1 base, leaving 11 bases between them. The DNA for the CDR3 is TGTGCCAGCAGCTACAGGGCCTCGAACACTGAAGCTTTCTTT. It translates to CASSYRASNTEAFF. Full variable domain (outside the CDR3, taken from reference TRBV9 and TRBJ1-1): DSGVTQTPKHLITATGQRVTLRCSPRSGDLSVYWYQQSLDQGLQFLIQYYNGEERAKGNILERFSAQQFPDLHSELNLSSLELGDSALYFCASSYRASNTEAFFGQGTRLTVV.

The rearrangement joins TRBV19 to TRBJ1-2, with TRBD1 matching 8 bases. J was trimmed by 6 bases and V by 2 bases; bases with no gene match: 11. The length of the CDR3 is 16 residues. Per germline, CDR1 LNHDA and CDR2 SQIVND (reference sequence). The CDR3 reads CASSIIGQGEGHGYTF. The CDR3 bases are TGTGCCAGTAGTATAATCGGACAGGGAGAGGGTCATGGCTACACCTTC.

This chain links TRBV5-5 with TRBJ2-7, with D perhaps TRBD1 (6 bases). The ends were cut back, 1 base at V and 2 bases at J, with 10 bases in the middle. CDR3 size: 14 residues. Per the germline V gene, CDR1 is SGHKS and CDR2 is YYEKEE (reference sequence). CDR3 protein: CASSLTRTAYEQYF. Here the CDR3 DNA reads TGTGCCAGCAGCTTGACTAGGACAGCCTACGAGCAGTACTTC.

This chain joins TRBV21-1 and TRBJ2-7. TRBV21-1 is a known pseudogene. The CDR3 spans 14 residues. The CDR3 nucleotides are TGTGCCAGCAGCAAAATTAGTGTGGGGGACGAGCAGTACTTC. Translating gives CASSKISVGDEQYF.

V usage is TRBV19 and J usage is TRBJ1-2; no clear D gene. The V end was cut by 0 bases, the J end by 10 bases, with 9 bases between. This CDR3 has 12 amino acids. Germline loops: CDR1 LNHDA, CDR2 SQIVND (reference sequence). Here the CDR3 DNA reads TGTGCCAGTAGTATAGATCGGGCGGTCTACACCTTC. Translating it yields CASSIDRAVYTF.

The chain links TRBV6-1 to TRBJ2-4; D uncertain. Trimming left V 2 bases short and J 0 bases short, with 5 bases between. The CDR3 is made up of 14 amino acids. Germline values: CDR1 MNHNS, CDR2 SASEGT. The chain's CDR3 is CASSEIEAKNIQYF. The CDR3 DNA follows: TGTGCCAGCAGTGAAATAGAAGCCAAAAACATTCAGTACTTC.

V is TRBV18 and J is TRBJ1-2; no clear D. The CDR3 is made up of 15 amino acids. Trimming removed 2 bases at V and 2 bases at J, with 12 bases between. CDR1 is KGHSH, CDR2 LQKENI, per germline. Here the CDR3 reads CASSPAGSLNYGYTF. The DNA of the CDR3 is TGTGCCAGCTCACCAGCCGGGTCCTTAAACTATGGCTACACCTTC.

This rearrangement joins TRBV5-1 to TRBJ1-3, with 7 bases aligning to TRBD1. Trimming at V came to 0 bases and at J to 0 bases, leaving 3 bases not matched to a gene. CDR1 is SGHRS, CDR2 YFSETQ, per germline. The CDR3 covers 16 residues. The CDR3 bases are TGCGCCAGCAGCTTGGGAGGGGGCTCCTCTGGAAACACCATATATTTT. It specifies CASSLGGGSSGNTIYF.

CDR3 coding DNA: TGTGCCAGCAGGTTCCAGGGTGACACTGAAGCTTTCTTT. It codes for CASRFQGDTEAFF. The rearrangement links TRBV2 to TRBJ1-1; tentative D call: TRBD1 (5 bases). V shed 6 bases and J shed 3 bases, with 11 bases lying between them. Germline CDR1 is SNHLY and CDR2 is FYNNEI. The CDR3 is 13 residues long. The entire variable domain, with the rest obtained from reference TRBV2 and TRBJ1-1, is as follows: EPEVTQTPSHQVTQMGQEVILRCVPISNHLYFYWYRQILGQKVEFLVSFYNNEISEKSEIFDDQFSVERPDGSNFTLKIRSTKLEDSAMYFCASRFQGDTEAFFGQGTRLTVV.

The chain is built from TRBV13 and TRBJ1-1; D is uncertain. CDR3 length equals 13 residues. The V end was cut by 2 bases, the J end by 4 bases, with 8 bases between. Germline V gives CDR1 PRHDT, CDR2 FYEKMQ (reference sequence). The CDR3 sequence is CASSLRALTEAFF. CDR3 nucleotide sequence: TGTGCCAGCAGCTTAAGGGCACTCACTGAAGCTTTCTTT.